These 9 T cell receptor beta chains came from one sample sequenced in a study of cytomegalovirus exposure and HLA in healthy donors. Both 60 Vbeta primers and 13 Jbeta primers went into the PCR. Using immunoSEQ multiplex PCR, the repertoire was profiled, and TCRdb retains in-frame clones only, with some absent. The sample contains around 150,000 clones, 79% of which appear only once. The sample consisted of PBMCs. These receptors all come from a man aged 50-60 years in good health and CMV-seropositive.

The CDR3 nucleotides are TGTGCCAGCAGCGAGAAAAACAGGGGGCCGGCCTACGAGCAGTACTTC. This encodes CASSEKNRGPAYEQYF. The J gene is TRBJ2-7, the V gene TRBV5-4; TRBD1 agrees at 9 bases. The germline gives CDR1 SGHNT, CDR2 YYREEE (reference sequence). The CDR3 totals 16 residues. V trimming: 4 bases; J trimming: 2 bases; junction bases outside the gene matches: 10.

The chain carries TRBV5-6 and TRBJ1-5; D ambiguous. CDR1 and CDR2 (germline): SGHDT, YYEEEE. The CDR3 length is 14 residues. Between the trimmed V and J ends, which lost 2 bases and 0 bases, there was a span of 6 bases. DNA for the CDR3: TGTGCCAGCAGCTTTCGGGTTAGCAATCAGCCCCAGCATTTT. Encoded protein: CASSFRVSNQPQHF. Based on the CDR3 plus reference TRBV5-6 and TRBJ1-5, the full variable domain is DAGVTQSPTHLIKTRGQQVTLRCSPKSGHDTVSWYQQALGQGPQFIFQYYEEEERQRGNFPDRFSGHQFPNYSSELNVNALLLGDSALYLCASSFRVSNQPQHFGDGTRLSIL.

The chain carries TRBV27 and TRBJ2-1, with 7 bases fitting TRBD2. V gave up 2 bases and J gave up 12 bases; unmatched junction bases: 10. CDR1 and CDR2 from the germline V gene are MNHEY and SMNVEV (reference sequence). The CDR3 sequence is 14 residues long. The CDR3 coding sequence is TGTGCCAGCAGTTTACGTGGGAGGGCTTTGGGGCAGTTCTTC. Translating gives CASSLRGRALGQFF.

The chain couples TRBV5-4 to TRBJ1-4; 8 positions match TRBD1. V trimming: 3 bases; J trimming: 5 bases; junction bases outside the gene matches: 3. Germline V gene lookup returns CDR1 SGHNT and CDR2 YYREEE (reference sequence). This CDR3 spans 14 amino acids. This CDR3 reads CASSSDRGNEKLFF. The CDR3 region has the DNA TGTGCCAGCAGCTCTGACAGGGGAAATGAAAAACTGTTTTTT.

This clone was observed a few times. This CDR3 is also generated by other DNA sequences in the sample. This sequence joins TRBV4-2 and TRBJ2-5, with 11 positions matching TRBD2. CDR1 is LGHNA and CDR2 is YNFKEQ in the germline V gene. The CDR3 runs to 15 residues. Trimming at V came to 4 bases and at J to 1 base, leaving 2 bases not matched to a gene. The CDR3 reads CASSPGTSGQETQYF. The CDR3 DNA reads TGTGCCAGCAGCCCTGGGACTAGCGGCCAAGAGACCCAGTACTTC.

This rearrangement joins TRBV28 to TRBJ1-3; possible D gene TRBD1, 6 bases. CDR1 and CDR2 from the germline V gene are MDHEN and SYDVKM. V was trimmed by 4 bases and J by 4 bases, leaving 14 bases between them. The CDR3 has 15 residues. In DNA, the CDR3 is TGTGCCAGCAGTTCGACAGGTGATCGGGGAAACACCATATATTTT. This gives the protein CASSSTGDRGNTIYF.

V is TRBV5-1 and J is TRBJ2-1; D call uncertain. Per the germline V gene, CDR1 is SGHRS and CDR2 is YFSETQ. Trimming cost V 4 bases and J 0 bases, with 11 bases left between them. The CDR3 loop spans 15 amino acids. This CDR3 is CASSQDISSYNEQFF. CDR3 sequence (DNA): TGCGCCAGCAGCCAAGACATCAGCTCCTACAATGAGCAGTTCTTC.

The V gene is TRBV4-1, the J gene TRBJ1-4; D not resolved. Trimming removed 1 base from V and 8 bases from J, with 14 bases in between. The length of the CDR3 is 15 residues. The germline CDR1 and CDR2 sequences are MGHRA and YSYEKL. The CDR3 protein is CASSQALTGNEKLFF. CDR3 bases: TGCGCCAGCAGCCAAGCGCTTACGGGGAACGAAAAACTGTTTTTT.

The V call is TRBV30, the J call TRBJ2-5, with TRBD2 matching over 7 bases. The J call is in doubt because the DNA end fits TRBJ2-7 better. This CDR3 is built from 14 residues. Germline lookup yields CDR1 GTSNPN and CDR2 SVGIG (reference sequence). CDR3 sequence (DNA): TGTGCCTGGAGTGTAGGCGGGAGCCACTACGAGCAGTACTTC. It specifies CAWSVGGSHYEQYF.